This TCR beta chain stems from a study of cytomegalovirus exposure and HLA in healthy donors. General study findings and limits: The investigators catalogued 150 to 200 TCR beta chains as cytomegalovirus-associated. TCR sequences were mostly rare, though some public TCRs occurred in many donors.

Trimming removed 0 bases at V and 5 bases at J, with 13 bases between. The CDR3 has 15 amino acids. CDR1 is MNHEY, CDR2 SVGAGI, per germline. Note on this clone: As yet, its antigen is unknown.

The table came from immunoSEQ multiplex PCR; TCRdb's copy has only in-frame clones and leaves some out. Seen here are around 60,000 clones, 85% to 95% observed once, and the top ten hold nearly 6%. The receptor was isolated from a woman under 30 in good health and CMV-seropositive. Material: PBMCs. The V and J genes are TRBV6-5 and TRBJ2-5; a possible D gene is TRBD2 (6 bases). CDR3 sequence (DNA): TGTGCCAGCAGTTACTCAATCCGGGCGGGGGAGACCCAGTACTTC. Encoded protein: CASSYSIRAGETQYF.